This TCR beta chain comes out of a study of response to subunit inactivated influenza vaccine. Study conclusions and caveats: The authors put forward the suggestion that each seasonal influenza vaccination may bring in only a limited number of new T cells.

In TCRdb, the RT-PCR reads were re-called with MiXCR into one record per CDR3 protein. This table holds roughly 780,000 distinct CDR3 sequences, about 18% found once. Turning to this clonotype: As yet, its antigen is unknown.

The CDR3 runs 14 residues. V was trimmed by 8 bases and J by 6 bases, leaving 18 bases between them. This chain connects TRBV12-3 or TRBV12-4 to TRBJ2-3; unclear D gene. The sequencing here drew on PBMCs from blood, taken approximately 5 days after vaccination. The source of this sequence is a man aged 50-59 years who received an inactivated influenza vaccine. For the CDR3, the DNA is TGTGCCAGCGGGAAACGGCAGCTAGGCGATACGCAGTATTTT. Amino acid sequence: CASGKRQLGDTQYF.